Following are 30 T cell receptor beta chains from one sample sequenced in a study of regulatory T cells in long-lasting Graves disease. Time point specified: newly diagnosed GD, antithyroid drugs for less than 3 months. Extracted RNA from PBMCs served as the source of the TCR library. Arm-PCR with iRepertoire HTBI primers amplified the CDR3 regions for these TCR beta libraries. Each CDR3 protein is one row after TCRdb ran MiXCR on the multiplex PCR reads. Here the sample spans 400,000 to 450,000 distinct CDR3 sequences, about 16% being singletons. These records were also assigned to another study, of T cells in Graves' hyperthyroidism and ophthalmopathy.

The sequenced sample was peripheral blood mononuclear cells (PBMCs), obtained at new diagnosis, from a patient treated with antithyroid drugs. The receptors originated from a woman in her 30s with Graves disease.

This chain connects TRBV6-5 to TRBJ1-5; D perhaps matches TRBD1 (5 bases). The V end was cut by 0 bases, the J end by 8 bases, with 14 bases between. Germline-derived CDR1 and CDR2 are MNHEY and SVGAGI. This CDR3 has 15 amino acids. For the CDR3, the DNA is TGTGCCAGCAGTTACTCGTCAGGCAGGGTGGAGCCCCAGCATTTT. Protein product: CASSYSSGRVEPQHF.

This chain links TRBV20-1 with TRBJ2-3; 14 bases are shared with TRBD2. Germline values: CDR1 DFQATT, CDR2 SNEGSKA (reference sequence). CDR3 size: 18 residues. After removal of 4 bases from V and 0 bases from J, the junction contained 9 bases not matched to a gene. CDR3 sequence reads: CSANRGGTSGGSTDTQYF. The CDR3 DNA reads TGCAGTGCTAACCGGGGGGGGACTAGCGGGGGAAGCACAGATACGCAGTATTTT.

This clonotype was found many times. This chain uses TRBV10-3 with TRBJ2-7; D perhaps matches TRBD2 (6 bases). The CDR3 totals 16 residues. Germline V gene data show CDR1 as ENHRY and CDR2 as SYGVKD. The V and J ends lost 4 bases and 6 bases respectively, with 22 bases between them. CDR3 nucleotides: TGTGCCATCAGTGCCGCCGGGACTGCTCTATCGGGCGAGCAGTACTTC. Its protein product is CAISAAGTALSGEQYF.

J is TRBJ2-1 and V is TRBV5-1, with TRBD2 matching over 10 bases. The CDR3 extends over 15 amino acids. In germline, CDR1 is SGHRS, CDR2 YFSETQ. V lost 5 bases, J lost 2 bases, and 4 bases stayed unmatched. This chain's CDR3 is CASSSSGGAYNEQFF. The CDR3 DNA is TGCGCCAGCAGTTCCAGCGGGGGGGCCTACAATGAGCAGTTCTTC. The complete variable domain, with remaining parts taken from reference TRBV5-1 and TRBJ2-1, reads KAGVTQTPRYLIKTRGQQVTLSCSPISGHRSVSWYQQTPGQGLQFLFEYFSETQRNKGNFPGRFSGRQFSNSRSEMNVSTLELGDSALYLCASSSSGGAYNEQFFGPGTRLTVL.

This clonotype has more than one count but fewer than ten. The chain has TRBV7-8 and TRBJ1-4; maybe TRBD1 (6 bases). From germline, CDR1 is SGHVS and CDR2 FQNEAQ. V lost 1 base to trimming and J lost 4 bases, with 13 bases between them. The CDR3 covers 16 residues. The CDR3 DNA follows: TGTGCCAGCAGCTTAGTGGGGGCAGGGCTTAATGAAAAACTGTTTTTT. Protein sequence: CASSLVGAGLNEKLFF.

This clonotype was counted ten times or more. The chain recombines TRBV27 with TRBJ2-7; 7 nucleotides match TRBD1. The CDR3 loop spans 15 amino acids. Germline V gene data show CDR1 as MNHEY and CDR2 as SMNVEV (reference sequence). V was pared by 4 bases and J by 3 bases, with 9 bases of the junction left unmatched. The DNA for the CDR3 is TGTGCCAGCAGTTATTCGGGGACAGCAGACTACGAGCAGTACTTC. Its protein is CASSYSGTADYEQYF.

This clonotype was found a few times. V usage is TRBV27 and J usage is TRBJ2-7, with 8 bases identical to TRBD2. This CDR3 is 16 amino acids long. V lost 0 bases, J lost 3 bases, and 7 bases stayed unmatched. The germline CDR1 and CDR2 sequences are MNHEY and SMNVEV (reference sequence). CDR3 amino acids: CASSLSNGRAFYEQYF. The CDR3 DNA follows: TGTGCCAGCAGTTTATCAAACGGGAGGGCTTTCTACGAGCAGTACTTC.

This clonotype occurred many times. This CDR3 is CASSFRTAGYEQYF. The CDR3 DNA reads TGTGCCAGCTCGTTCAGGACAGCCGGCTACGAGCAGTACTTC. V and J are TRBV6-1 and TRBJ2-7; possibly TRBD1 for D (6 bases). Trimming removed 8 bases at V and 3 bases at J, with 17 bases between. The germline V gene has CDR1 MNHNS and CDR2 SASEGT. This CDR3 is 14 amino acids long.

Comments on this clonotype: At one boundary the junction diverges from the germline segment, which might be a read error. V usage is TRBV14 and J usage is TRBJ2-1, with D possibly matching TRBD2 (5 bases). This CDR3 region has 19 residues. CDR1 and CDR2 (germline): SGHDN, FVKESK. In DNA form, the CDR3 reads TGTGCCAGCAGCCAACTCCCCACCCCCCGGGGAAGCTCCTACAATGAGCAGTCCTTC. This gives the protein CASSQLPTPRGSSYNEQSF.

In its sample, this clonotype was seen many times. CDR3 coding DNA: TGCGCCAGCAGCTTGGGCGGGAGGGCCCACAATGAGCAGTTCTTC. Its translation is CASSLGGRAHNEQFF. This rearrangement joins TRBV5-1 to TRBJ2-1; TRBD2 matches 9 bases. Germline-derived CDR1 and CDR2 are SGHRS and YFSETQ. This CDR3 comprises 15 residues. The V and J ends lost 0 bases and 5 bases, in that order; junction bases with no gene match: 3.

This clonotype was picked up many times. The CDR3 loop is CAIRTSGSADTQYF. CDR3 bases: TGTGCCATCAGAACTAGCGGGAGTGCAGATACGCAGTATTTT. The V gene is TRBV10-3, the J gene TRBJ2-3; 11 bases agree with TRBD2. This CDR3 comprises 14 residues. Germline trimming cut 6 bases from V and 4 bases from J; bases unmatched to any gene: 3. In germline, CDR1 is ENHRY, CDR2 SYGVKD.

This clonotype was seen more than once but under ten times. CDR3 loop: CASSGTGTRPQHF. DNA for the CDR3: TGTGCCAGCAGTGGAACAGGGACGAGGCCCCAGCATTTT. The chain employs TRBV27 and TRBJ1-5, with D possibly being TRBD1 (6 bases). The CDR3 length is 13 residues. The germline gives CDR1 MNHEY, CDR2 SMNVEV (reference sequence). Trimming removed 5 bases at V and 9 bases at J, with 14 bases between.

Remarks on this clonotype: One base separates it from a far larger clone, so it is likely a read error. The V gene is TRBV7-8, the J gene TRBJ2-3, with D unresolved. CDR1 is SGHVS, CDR2 FQNEAQ, per germline. The CDR3 is 12 residues long. CDR3 sequence: CASSPPTDTHYF. In DNA form, the CDR3 reads TGTGCCAGCAGCCCGCCAACAGATACGCACTATTTT.

This clonotype was seen a handful of times. This chain uses TRBV14 with TRBJ2-2, with 8 bases fitting TRBD1. CDR3 length: 14 amino acids. Unmatched junction bases numbered 4, after V lost 3 bases and J lost 7 bases. CDR1 and CDR2 from the germline V gene are SGHDN and FVKESK. Here the CDR3 reads CASSHRGHGGELFF. CDR3 sequence (DNA): TGTGCCAGCAGCCACAGGGGGCATGGCGGGGAGCTGTTTTTT.

The chain combines TRBV5-1 with TRBJ2-2; 8 nucleotides match TRBD1. The germline CDR1 and CDR2 sequences are SGHRS and YFSETQ. CDR3 size: 16 residues. The V and J ends lost 4 bases and 4 bases, in that order; junction bases with no gene match: 9. The CDR3 is CASSKGQGGFTGELFF. The DNA of the CDR3 is TGCGCCAGCAGCAAAGGACAGGGCGGGTTCACCGGGGAGCTGTTTTTT.

This clonotype was recorded many times. The J gene is TRBJ1-4, the V gene TRBV5-8; 8 bases fit TRBD1. The CDR3 sequence is 14 residues long. Unmatched junction bases numbered 5, after V lost 2 bases and J lost 8 bases. Per germline, CDR1 SGHTS and CDR2 YDEGEE. This chain's CDR3 is CASSFRTGPEKLFF. The DNA for the CDR3 is TGTGCCAGCAGCTTTCGGACAGGGCCCGAAAAACTGTTTTTT.

In its sample, this clonotype was seen many times. The V call is TRBV12-3 or TRBV12-4, the J call TRBJ1-6, with 7 bases aligning to TRBD1. The CDR3 runs 16 residues. Losses at the gene ends were 5 bases for V and 3 bases for J; bases not matched to a gene: 7. CDR3 protein: CASSPRRQGYNSPLHF. The CDR3 region has the DNA TGTGCCAGCAGTCCTCGGAGACAGGGCTATAATTCACCCCTCCACTTT.

This clonotype showed up many times. The rearrangement joins TRBV6-2 or TRBV6-3 to TRBJ1-2, with 7 bases lining up with TRBD1. Losses at the gene ends were 5 bases for V and 4 bases for J; bases not matched to a gene: 4. CDR3 length: 13 residues. Germline V gives CDR1 MNHEY, CDR2 SVGEGT. The CDR3 loop is CASSQGEVYGYTF. For the CDR3, the DNA is TGTGCCAGCAGTCAGGGGGAAGTCTATGGCTACACCTTC.

In this sample, this clonotype turned up a few times. V is TRBV19 and J is TRBJ2-6, with no clear D. CDR1 is LNHDA, CDR2 SQIVND, per germline (reference sequence). The CDR3 sequence is 16 residues long. Trimming pared 2 bases from V and 1 base from J, leaving 9 bases between. The CDR3 region is CASSILSGSGANVLTF. CDR3 DNA: TGTGCCAGTAGTATATTATCTGGGTCTGGGGCCAACGTCCTGACTTTC.

This clonotype was counted at least ten times. This chain joins TRBV20-1 and TRBJ2-5, with D possibly being TRBD1 or TRBD2 (5 bases each). V lost 3 bases to trimming and J lost 4 bases, with 15 bases between them. CDR1 and CDR2 from the germline V gene are DFQATT and SNEGSKA (reference sequence). The CDR3 sequence is 14 residues long. The CDR3 spells CSASQGEGRETQYF. The DNA of the CDR3 is TGCAGTGCTAGCCAGGGCGAGGGACGAGAGACCCAGTACTTC.

The rearrangement uses TRBV7-2 and TRBJ1-3, with D uncertain. The CDR3 sequence is 14 residues long. Germline CDR1 and CDR2: SGHTA and FQGNSA. The V gene lost 5 bases and the J gene lost 4 bases, with 12 bases spanning the gap. In nucleotides, the CDR3 is TGTGCCAGCAGCAGCGCCCACACAGGAAACACCATATATTTT. This codes for CASSSAHTGNTIYF. Drawing the rest from reference TRBV7-2 and TRBJ1-3, the complete variable domain is GAGVSQSPSNKVTEKGKDVELRCDPISGHTALYWYRQSLGQGLEFLIYFQGNSAPDKSGLPSDRFSAERTGGSVSTLTIQRTQQEDSAVYLCASSSAHTGNTIYFGEGSWLTVV.

This clonotype has a handful of counts. This chain joins TRBV16 and TRBJ2-5; the match to TRBD1 covers 10 bases. The CDR3 has 14 residues. Germline trimming cut 5 bases from V and 5 bases from J; bases unmatched to any gene: 5. Germline V gene lookup returns CDR1 KGHSY and CDR2 FQNENV. CDR3 sequence (DNA): TGTGCCAGCAGCGGGGACAGGGGATGGGAGACCCAGTACTTC. This encodes CASSGDRGWETQYF.

This clonotype was detected many times. CDR3 protein: CSASHAFRGYEQYF. The DNA of the CDR3 is TGCAGTGCTAGTCATGCGTTCAGGGGCTACGAGCAGTACTTC. The chain combines TRBV20-1 with TRBJ2-7, with a possible D match to TRBD1 (6 bases). This CDR3 has 14 amino acids. From germline, CDR1 is DFQATT and CDR2 SNEGSKA (reference sequence). Trimming cost V 3 bases and J 3 bases, with 15 bases left between them.

This clonotype came up a few times. The V gene is TRBV24-1, the J gene TRBJ2-3; 12 bases match TRBD2. The CDR3 extends over 12 amino acids. Germline V gives CDR1 KGHDR, CDR2 SFDVKD. With V trimmed by 12 bases and J by 6 bases, 3 bases remained unmatched. DNA of the CDR3: TGTGCCGCGACTAGCGGGAGCGATACGCAGTATTTT. As protein: CAATSGSDTQYF.

V usage is TRBV6-2 or TRBV6-3 and J usage is TRBJ2-1; 11 nucleotides align to TRBD2. Trimming removed 6 bases from V and 15 bases from J; junction bases left unmatched: 7. CDR3 size: 12 residues. Germline values: CDR1 MNHEY, CDR2 SVGEGT. In DNA form, the CDR3 reads TGTGCCAGCAGCGAGACTAGCGGGAATCCGTTCTTC. Translating gives CASSETSGNPFF.

The rearrangement joins TRBV30 to TRBJ2-7; 7 bases are shared with TRBD1. The V and J ends lost 3 bases and 4 bases, in that order; junction bases with no gene match: 12. The CDR3 runs 15 residues. CDR1 is GTSNPN, CDR2 SVGIG, per germline (reference sequence). The CDR3 reads CAWSHFGTALYEQYF. The CDR3 DNA follows: TGTGCCTGGAGCCATTTCGGGACAGCCCTGTACGAGCAGTACTTC.

There are many counts of this clonotype. Compared with germline, one end of the junction differs, possibly owing to a read error. The chain uses TRBV11-2 and TRBJ2-7, with D perhaps matching TRBD1 (6 bases). The V gene's germline CDR1 is SGHAT and CDR2 FQNNGV. This CDR3 comprises 12 residues. The CDR3 spells CASSWGQRLMDF. CDR3 nucleotides: TGTGCCAGCAGCTGGGGGCAGCGGCTGATGGACTTC.

This clonotype was counted ten times or more. The V call is TRBV28, the J call TRBJ2-5, with D hard to call. The CDR3 loop spans 12 amino acids. V was shortened by 6 bases and J by 5 bases, with 10 bases between the two germline ends. CDR1 is MDHEN and CDR2 is SYDVKM in the germline V gene. The CDR3 sequence is CASSPNAETQYF. The CDR3 region has the DNA TGTGCCAGCAGCCCCAACGCCGAGACCCAGTACTTC.

This clonotype was seen many times. V and J are TRBV12-3 or TRBV12-4 and TRBJ2-7; the D gene is possibly TRBD1 (7 bases). Deletions cut 1 base from V and 0 bases from J, with 10 bases between. This CDR3 is built from 15 residues. The CDR3 sequence: CASSLGGDSSYEQYF. CDR3 bases: TGTGCCAGCAGTTTAGGGGGGGACAGCTCCTACGAGCAGTACTTC.

Only a few counts were recorded for this clonotype. The chain employs TRBV3-1 and TRBJ1-4; D is unclear. This CDR3 spans 17 amino acids. Per germline, CDR1 LGHDT and CDR2 YNNKEL (reference sequence). V dropped 0 bases and J dropped 10 bases, with 21 bases sitting between them. The CDR3 spells CASSQEGFRTFRGKLFF. The DNA of the CDR3 is TGTGCCAGCAGCCAAGAAGGGTTCCGGACCTTTCGGGGAAAACTGTTTTTT.